Listed below are T cell receptor beta chains from one sample, sequenced in a study of post-analysis software for immune sequencing data. In TCRdb, the PCR reads were re-called with MiXCR into one record per CDR3 protein. The table records a few hundred thousand distinct CDR3 sequences, around 40% of them present only once. Input material: blood. The receptors derive from a girl between 10 and 17 years old with multiple sclerosis. CDR3s include the opening cysteine and the closing phenylalanine or tryptophan.

V gene: TRBV6-5
CDR3 protein: CASSYEERASSNEQFF

V gene: TRBV3-1
CDR3 protein: CASSQEPLASYNEQFF

V gene: TRBV5-5
CDR3 protein: CASSLSGSKGYNEQFF

V gene: TRBV2
CDR3 protein: CASSEAKSRRGDEQFF

V gene: TRBV20-1
CDR3 protein: CSARDSGMGEQYF

V gene: TRBV12-3/TRBV12-4
CDR3 protein: CASSLGLRETQYF

V gene: TRBV7-2
CDR3 protein: CASSSLAGVRTDTQYF

V gene: TRBV7-3
CDR3 protein: CASSRTADNSPLHF

V gene: TRBV5-1
CDR3 protein: CASSPGTGGLNEQFF

V gene: TRBV12-3/TRBV12-4
CDR3 protein: CASSFGTGGADTQYF

V gene: TRBV10-3
CDR3 protein: CAIGQAGLQDTQYF

V gene: TRBV6-2/TRBV6-3
CDR3 protein: CASGGTGFDEQYF

V gene: TRBV7-2
CDR3 protein: CASSLVGVSGYTF

V gene: TRBV7-9
CDR3 protein: CASSLAEEEQYF

V gene: TRBV10-3
CDR3 protein: CAISVLAGTTDTQYF

V gene: TRBV20-1
CDR3 protein: CSASMGGRPYEQYF

V gene: TRBV28
CDR3 protein: CASTGSGTSYEQYF

V gene: TRBV20-1
CDR3 protein: CSARRQGLTKNIQYF

V gene: TRBV6-5
CDR3 protein: CASSSVAGVGGNIQYF

V gene: TRBV24-1
CDR3 protein: CATSEFDYNEQFF

V gene: TRBV5-1
CDR3 protein: CASSPRSGQTGSEQYF

V gene: TRBV27
CDR3 protein: CASSLSAGAEQFF

V gene: TRBV20-1
CDR3 protein: CSASPGSNQPQHF

V gene: TRBV5-1
CDR3 protein: CASSRRDSGNEQFF

V gene: TRBV29-1
CDR3 protein: CSVDRGGTPEETQYF

V gene: TRBV7-2
CDR3 protein: CASSLHRETQYF

V gene: TRBV10-1
CDR3 protein: CASSESTGLAGYNEQFF

V gene: TRBV27
CDR3 protein: CASSPGDRVSNQPQHF

V gene: TRBV24-1
CDR3 protein: CATSERGTATDTQYF

V gene: TRBV7-9
CDR3 protein: CASSLDGTPRGYTF

V gene: TRBV20-1
CDR3 protein: CSASGVSSYEQYF

V gene: TRBV5-1
CDR3 protein: CASSLVTGNTEAFF

V gene: TRBV6-6
CDR3 protein: CASSYSTVGYYNSPLHF

V gene: TRBV5-1
CDR3 protein: CASSPGDSTDTQYF

V gene: TRBV5-1
CDR3 protein: CASSLIGLMETQYF

V gene: TRBV12-5
CDR3 protein: CAGGLVPTPRGETQYF

V gene: TRBV6-5
CDR3 protein: CASSRAGGFDEQFF

V gene: TRBV3-1
CDR3 protein: CASSQDPGQGQETQYF

V gene: TRBV20-1
CDR3 protein: CSAPGSADEQYF

V gene: TRBV5-1
CDR3 protein: CASTSGGGYNEQFF

V gene: TRBV20-1
CDR3 protein: CSARGWNLLAKNIQYF

V gene: TRBV28
CDR3 protein: CASRIPGQGYEQYF

V gene: TRBV29-1
CDR3 protein: CSVEDRGQTGANVLTF

V gene: TRBV30
CDR3 protein: CAWSPPETRSTEAFF

V gene: TRBV20-1
CDR3 protein: CSASPETSGNEQYF

V gene: TRBV5-1
CDR3 protein: CASSPRDSSHEQFF

V gene: TRBV12-3/TRBV12-4
CDR3 protein: CASSSGPTGETQYF

V gene: TRBV4-1
CDR3 protein: CASSRSTEETQYF

V gene: TRBV7-2
CDR3 protein: CASTQGVSYEQYF

V gene: TRBV7-9
CDR3 protein: CASSSQGRNEQFF

V gene: TRBV20-1
CDR3 protein: CSASGRISNYGYTF

V gene: TRBV20-1
CDR3 protein: CSLGTSSSYEQYF

V gene: TRBV24-1
CDR3 protein: CATSDSRGNQPQHF

V gene: TRBV7-2
CDR3 protein: CASSLVAGVDTGELFF

V gene: TRBV10-3
CDR3 protein: CAIRDSINNSPLHF

V gene: TRBV5-6
CDR3 protein: CASSIGTSGTQYF

V gene: TRBV4-3
CDR3 protein: CASSQESRAGGLLLTKNIQYF

V gene: TRBV20-1
CDR3 protein: CSARASSPKSIQYF

V gene: TRBV6-1
CDR3 protein: CASSAGLGTDTQYF

V gene: TRBV7-3
CDR3 protein: CASSPTGAGGETQYF